One and the same sample provided the 26 T cell receptor beta chains below, sequenced in a study of blood T cell repertoires in COVID-19. TCRdb's table, derived via immunoSEQ multiplex PCR, lists solely in-frame clones and lacks some. The top ten clones hold around 1.1% of a sample with approximately 290,000 clones, around 90% of them seen once. The source material was PBMCs or T cells enriched from blood (not recorded which). Receptors were obtained from a woman aged 25 to 39 who had recovered from COVID-19.

The chain carries TRBV5-4 and TRBJ2-3; D is perhaps TRBD2 (6 bases). Germline CDR1 SGHNT, CDR2 YYREEE (reference sequence). The length of the CDR3 is 19 residues. V was trimmed by 5 bases and J by 0 bases, leaving 25 bases between them. CDR3 protein: CASSTGGLAISSSTDTQYF. DNA of the CDR3: TGTGCCAGCAGTACCGGGGGATTAGCGATCTCCTCAAGCACAGATACGCAGTATTTT.

The CDR3 is CASSVEVIAGVEQFF. CDR3 sequence (DNA): TGTGCCAGCAGCGTAGAAGTGATAGCGGGAGTTGAGCAGTTCTTC. The rearrangement links TRBV9 to TRBJ2-1, with 9 bases matching TRBD2. There are 15 residues in the CDR3. Looked up from germline, CDR1 is SGDLS and CDR2 is YYNGEE. The V and J ends lost 0 bases and 9 bases, in that order; junction bases with no gene match: 7.

The chain joins TRBV9 to TRBJ1-3; D might be TRBD1 (6 bases). The ends were cut back, 8 bases at V and 1 base at J, with 10 bases in the middle. Germline V gene data show CDR1 as SGDLS and CDR2 as YYNGEE. The CDR3 runs to 13 residues. The CDR3 coding sequence is TGTGCCAGTAACAGGGCGTCTGGAAACACCATATATTTT. Translated, it gives CASNRASGNTIYF.

The chain has TRBV5-4 and TRBJ2-7; a weak D match, TRBD1 (5 bases). CDR1 and CDR2 (germline): SGHNT, YYREEE (reference sequence). With 9 bases removed from V and 0 bases from J, the gap between germline ends came to 13 bases. The CDR3 covers 13 residues. The CDR3 loop is CATNFQGSYEQYF. The CDR3 region has the DNA TGTGCCACCAACTTTCAGGGCTCCTACGAGCAGTACTTC.

The chain has TRBV10-3 and TRBJ2-2, with TRBD2 matching 10 bases. V dropped 4 bases and J dropped 6; count of bases not matched to a gene: 5. The CDR3 has 15 residues. The germline V gene has CDR1 ENHRY and CDR2 SYGVKD. CDR3 in amino acids: CAISGLAGDSGELFF. The CDR3 nucleotides read TGTGCCATCAGTGGGCTAGCGGGAGATTCCGGGGAGCTGTTTTTT.

The CDR3 coding sequence is TGTGCCAGCAGCTTCGTCGGTCAGCCCCAGCATTTT. It codes for CASSFVGQPQHF. The chain combines TRBV12-3 or TRBV12-4 with TRBJ1-5, with D hard to call. Trimming stripped 6 bases from V and 6 bases from J, with 9 bases between. The CDR3 length is 12 residues.

This sequence joins TRBV28 and TRBJ1-6; 9 positions agree with TRBD1. The junction had 8 bases not matched to a gene; V was cut back by 1 base and J by 10 bases. The length of the CDR3 is 16 residues. Germline V gives CDR1 MDHEN, CDR2 SYDVKM. The CDR3 DNA reads TGTGCCAGCAGTTTATCGGGACAGGGAGTTTTCTCACCCCTCCACTTT. Translating gives CASSLSGQGVFSPLHF.

This clone occurred once. V gene TRBV15 combines with J gene TRBJ1-2; 9 nucleotides agree with TRBD1. The germline V gene has CDR1 LNHNV and CDR2 YYDKDF (reference sequence). This CDR3 contains 16 residues. The V gene end was trimmed by 0 bases and the J gene end by 5 bases; junction bases not matched to a gene: 7. The CDR3 DNA reads as TGTGCCACCAGCAGAGAGCTGTCGGACAGGGGTTATGGCTACACCTTC. Residues: CATSRELSDRGYGYTF.

This chain joins TRBV6-5 and TRBJ1-1, with 9 bases matching TRBD1. CDR3 size: 16 residues. Germline V gene sequence: CDR1 MNHEY, CDR2 SVGAGI. The V and J ends lost 4 bases and 3 bases, in that order; junction bases with no gene match: 9. CDR3 DNA: TGTGCCAGCAGTTCCCTCGGGACAGGGTTAGACACTGAAGCTTTCTTT. It translates to CASSSLGTGLDTEAFF.

The J gene is TRBJ2-7, the V gene TRBV5-6, with 11 bases identical to TRBD2. Unmatched junction bases numbered 14, after V lost 3 bases and J lost 6 bases. CDR1 is SGHDT and CDR2 is YYEEEE in the germline V gene. The CDR3 runs to 17 residues. The CDR3 here is CASSSMTSGVEGLEQYF. The CDR3 DNA follows: TGTGCCAGCAGCTCAATGACTAGCGGGGTGGAGGGTCTCGAGCAGTACTTC.

This clone has a handful of counts. The V gene is TRBV4-2, the J gene TRBJ1-4, with D perhaps TRBD1 (5 bases). The CDR3 has 15 residues. The germline V gene has CDR1 LGHNA and CDR2 YNFKEQ. Trimming left V 0 bases short and J 7 bases short, with 12 bases between. For the CDR3, the DNA is TGTGCCAGCAGCCAAGATCGGGGAGGGGTTGAAAAACTGTTTTTT. This encodes CASSQDRGGVEKLFF.

The chain carries TRBV11-3 and TRBJ2-7; TRBD2 agrees at 10 bases. The CDR3 spans 17 residues. The J segment lost 4 bases and the V segment lost 2 bases, leaving 11 bases of the junction unmatched. The germline CDR1 and CDR2 sequences are SGHNT and YENEEA. Written as DNA, the CDR3 is TGTGCCAGCAGCTTATCCCAAGCTAGCGGGAGATCTTACGAGCAGTACTTC. Protein sequence: CASSLSQASGRSYEQYF.

This chain connects TRBV9 to TRBJ1-1; no clear D. The CDR3 has 12 amino acids. Looked up from germline, CDR1 is SGDLS and CDR2 is YYNGEE. V dropped 3 bases and J dropped 8 bases, with 11 bases sitting between them. CDR3 amino acids: CASSGTAAEAFF. The CDR3 nucleotides are TGTGCCAGCAGCGGTACAGCGGCGGAAGCTTTCTTT.

V gene TRBV19 combines with J gene TRBJ1-2, with 7 bases lining up with TRBD1. Unmatched junction bases numbered 13, after V lost 9 bases and J lost 0 bases. The CDR3 spans 16 residues. Germline V gives CDR1 LNHDA, CDR2 SQIVND (reference sequence). For the CDR3, the DNA is TGTGCCAGCCGCGTCCTTAGTACAGGGGCTAACTATGGCTACACCTTC. This sequence encodes CASRVLSTGANYGYTF.

The rearrangement links TRBV11-2 to TRBJ1-1; 9 nucleotides match TRBD1. V shed 4 bases, J shed 1 base, and the junction held 7 bases outside the gene matches. The CDR3 runs 16 residues. Germline CDR1 and CDR2: SGHAT and FQNNGV. This CDR3 is CASSSGQGSGNTEAFF. The CDR3 DNA reads as TGTGCCAGCAGCTCCGGACAGGGGTCGGGGAACACTGAAGCTTTCTTT. The full variable domain, with the rest looked up from reference TRBV11-2 and TRBJ1-1, is EAGVAQSPRYKIIEKRQSVAFWCNPISGHATLYWYQQILGQGPKLLIQFQNNGVVDDSQLPKDRFSAERLKGVDSTLKIQPAKLEDSAVYLCASSSGQGSGNTEAFFGQGTRLTVV.

About this clone: The same CDR3 is also encoded by other DNA sequences in this sample. This sequence joins TRBV6-5 and TRBJ1-1; D gene uncertain. Trimming cost V 2 bases and J 4 bases, with 11 bases left between them. The CDR3 runs 14 residues. Germline V gives CDR1 MNHEY, CDR2 SVGAGI. Here the CDR3 DNA reads TGTGCCAGCAGTTACGCGGGGAGAGGCACTGAAGCTTTCTTT. Translated: CASSYAGRGTEAFF.

The genes are TRBV10-3 and TRBJ1-2; the D is unclear. The V gene's germline CDR1 is ENHRY and CDR2 SYGVKD. The CDR3 is made up of 14 amino acids. V gave up 6 bases and J gave up 8 bases, with 19 bases separating them. The CDR3 nucleotides read TGTGCCATCAGCCCAACCCCAGGATCTGGCGGCTACACCTTC. Its protein product is CAISPTPGSGGYTF.

The V call is TRBV7-3, the J call TRBJ1-1; 8 bases fit TRBD1. This CDR3 region has 15 residues. V trimming: 1 base; J trimming: 6 bases; junction bases outside the gene matches: 7. Germline CDR1 is SGHTA and CDR2 is FQGTGA. DNA for the CDR3: TGTGCCAGCAGCTTAATGATGGGGACAGGCCCTGAAGCTTTCTTT. It translates to CASSLMMGTGPEAFF.

The rearrangement uses TRBV3-1 (or the pseudogene TRBV3-2) and TRBJ2-1; 7 nucleotides agree with TRBD2. CDR3 length: 15 amino acids. Germline CDR1 and CDR2: LGHDT and YNNKEL (reference sequence). V was pared by 6 bases and J by 9 bases, with 14 bases of the junction left unmatched. The CDR3 reads CASRAGMVDNGEQFF. Here the CDR3 DNA reads TGTGCCAGCAGAGCGGGAATGGTGGACAATGGTGAGCAGTTCTTC.

The rearrangement uses TRBV9 and TRBJ1-1, with D maybe TRBD1 (6 bases). The ends were cut back, 4 bases at V and 0 bases at J, with 13 bases in the middle. Germline V gene data show CDR1 as SGDLS and CDR2 as YYNGEE. This CDR3 contains 15 residues. The CDR3, as DNA: TGTGCCAGCAGCCCCGAGGGACACTTGAACACTGAAGCTTTCTTT. As protein: CASSPEGHLNTEAFF.

This chain uses TRBV6-4 with TRBJ2-1; 11 nucleotides line up with TRBD2. Germline-derived CDR1 and CDR2 are MRHNA and SNTAGT. There are 16 residues in the CDR3. V shed 4 bases and J 2 bases; nucleotides not matched to a gene: 4. CDR3 bases: TGTGCCAGCAGTGTAGCGGGAGGGGACCCCTACAATGAGCAGTTCTTC. As protein: CASSVAGGDPYNEQFF.

The CDR3 loop reads CASNAGDTGELFF. CDR3 bases: TGCGCCAGCAATGCGGGGGACACCGGGGAGCTGTTTTTT. V gene TRBV5-1 combines with J gene TRBJ2-2; TRBD2 agrees at 7 bases. V lost 6 bases, J lost 3 bases, and 2 bases stayed unmatched. The CDR3 is made up of 13 amino acids. The germline gives CDR1 SGHRS, CDR2 YFSETQ. The whole variable domain, filled in from reference TRBV5-1 and TRBJ2-2, reads KAGVTQTPRYLIKTRGQQVTLSCSPISGHRSVSWYQQTPGQGLQFLFEYFSETQRNKGNFPGRFSGRQFSNSRSEMNVSTLELGDSALYLCASNAGDTGELFFGEGSRLTVL.

The V call is TRBV10-3, the J call TRBJ2-7; 9 nucleotides agree with TRBD1. The CDR3 has 15 residues. Germline V gene lookup returns CDR1 ENHRY and CDR2 SYGVKD. V shed 2 bases, J shed 9 bases, and the junction held 11 bases outside the gene matches. The CDR3: CAISEPGQGTLGQYF. The CDR3 nucleotides are TGTGCCATCAGTGAGCCGGGACAGGGCACACTTGGGCAGTACTTC.

For the CDR3, the DNA is TGTGCCAGCAGTCCACTCCAGGTTAAGGGCACAGATACGCAGTATTTT. Its protein product is CASSPLQVKGTDTQYF. The chain recombines TRBV27 with TRBJ2-3, with unresolved D. Trimming pared 5 bases from V and 1 base from J, leaving 16 bases between. Looked up from germline, CDR1 is MNHEY and CDR2 is SMNVEV (reference sequence). The CDR3 sequence is 16 residues long.

The chain joins TRBV7-2 to TRBJ2-1, with 11 bases lining up with TRBD1. J was trimmed by 6 bases and V by 5 bases; bases with no gene match: 6. This CDR3 region has 15 residues. Germline lookup yields CDR1 SGHTA and CDR2 FQGNSA. CDR3 sequence: CASSPRGTGGNEQFF. As DNA, the CDR3 is TGTGCCAGCAGCCCACGAGGGACAGGGGGCAATGAGCAGTTCTTC. The full variable domain, with the rest looked up from reference TRBV7-2 and TRBJ2-1, is GAGVSQSPSNKVTEKGKDVELRCDPISGHTALYWYRQSLGQGLEFLIYFQGNSAPDKSGLPSDRFSAERTGGSVSTLTIQRTQQEDSAVYLCASSPRGTGGNEQFFGPGTRLTVL.

The J gene is TRBJ2-7, the V gene TRBV6-5; TRBD1 aligns across 7 bases. The V gene's germline CDR1 is MNHEY and CDR2 SVGAGI. V lost 5 bases, J lost 2 bases, and 9 bases stayed unmatched. This CDR3 contains 15 residues. CDR3 nucleotides: TGTGCCAGCAGTACCGGGACAGCTAAAACCTACGAGCAGTACTTC. This encodes CASSTGTAKTYEQYF.